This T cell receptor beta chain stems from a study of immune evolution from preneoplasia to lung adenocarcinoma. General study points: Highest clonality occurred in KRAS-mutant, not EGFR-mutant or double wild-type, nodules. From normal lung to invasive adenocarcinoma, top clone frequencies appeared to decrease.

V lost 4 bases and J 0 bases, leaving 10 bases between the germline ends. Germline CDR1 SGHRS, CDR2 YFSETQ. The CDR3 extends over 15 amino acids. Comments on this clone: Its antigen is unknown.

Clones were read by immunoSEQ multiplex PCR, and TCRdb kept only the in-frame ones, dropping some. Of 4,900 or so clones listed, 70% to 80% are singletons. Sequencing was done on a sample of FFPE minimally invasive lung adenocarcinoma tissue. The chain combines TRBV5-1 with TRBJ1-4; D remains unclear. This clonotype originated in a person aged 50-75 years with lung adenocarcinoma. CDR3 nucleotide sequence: TGCGCCAGCAGCATCTCAGGCGCAACTAATGAAAAACTGTTTTTT. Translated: CASSISGATNEKLFF. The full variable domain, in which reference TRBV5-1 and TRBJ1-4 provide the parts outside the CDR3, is KAGVTQTPRYLIKTRGQQVTLSCSPISGHRSVSWYQQTPGQGLQFLFEYFSETQRNKGNFPGRFSGRQFSNSRSEMNVSTLELGDSALYLCASSISGATNEKLFFGSGTQLSVL.